Shown below are 9 T cell receptor beta chains from a single sample sequenced in a study of CD8+ T cells in alopecia areata. After isolation, RNA underwent reverse transcription to generate cDNA as the sequencing template. Repertoires were generated with immunoSEQ multiplex PCR, while TCRdb's copy carries only in-frame clones and drops some. This table has approximately 200,000 clones, approximately 40% appearing once. Treatment denoted: oral pan-JAK inhibitor, 5-10 mg twice daily. This specimen consisted of CD4+ T cells sorted from blood, obtained at approximately week 36, from a patient treated with tofacitinib. The receptor set was obtained from a human donor with alopecia areata.

The chain uses TRBV6-6 and TRBJ1-2; 11 bases match TRBD1. Losses at the gene ends were 6 bases for V and 7 bases for J; bases not matched to a gene: 4. This CDR3 has 13 residues. Per germline, CDR1 MNHNY and CDR2 SVGAGI (reference sequence). In DNA, the CDR3 is TGTGCCAGCAGCTCCGGGACAGGGGGTGGCTACACCTTC. Translated: CASSSGTGGGYTF.

The chain carries TRBV5-1 and TRBJ2-5; the D gene is possibly TRBD1 (6 bases). The V end was cut by 1 base, the J end by 2 bases, with 18 bases between. The CDR3 covers 17 residues. The germline V gene encodes CDR1 SGHRS and CDR2 YFSETQ. The CDR3, as DNA: TGCGCCAGCAGCTTGATGAGGGGGTTGGGCTCACAAGAGACCCAGTACTTC. This codes for CASSLMRGLGSQETQYF.

The rearrangement uses TRBV18 and TRBJ1-1; the match to TRBD1 covers 9 bases. The V gene's germline CDR1 is KGHSH and CDR2 LQKENI. There are 13 residues in the CDR3. V lost 8 bases, J lost 1 base, and 2 bases stayed unmatched. This chain's CDR3 is CASGGQGNTEAFF. The CDR3 DNA follows: TGTGCCAGCGGGGGACAGGGGAACACTGAAGCTTTCTTT.

The sample holds a few counts of this clone. The chain couples TRBV7-3 to TRBJ1-3; no reliable D call. The V end lost 3 bases, the J end lost 1 base, and 10 bases lay between the germline ends. Germline values: CDR1 SGHTA, CDR2 FQGTGA. This CDR3 is built from 15 residues. CDR3 nucleotide sequence: TGTGCCAGCAGCTTGGGCGGTAGTTCTGGAAACACCATATATTTT. This sequence encodes CASSLGGSSGNTIYF.

This chain uses TRBV30 with TRBJ2-5; 7 bases align to TRBD2. With V trimmed by 3 bases and J by 4 bases, 8 bases remained unmatched. The CDR3 totals 14 residues. The V gene's germline CDR1 is GTSNPN and CDR2 SVGIG (reference sequence). CDR3 sequence reads: CAWSLGTISETQYF. DNA of the CDR3: TGTGCCTGGAGCCTCGGGACTATTTCAGAGACCCAGTACTTC.

The chain carries TRBV2 and TRBJ2-4; D remains ambiguous. This CDR3 has 16 residues. From germline, CDR1 is SNHLY and CDR2 FYNNEI. Deletions cut 5 bases from V and 1 base from J, with 15 bases between. The CDR3 loop is CASSWAPRTAKNIQYF. The CDR3 nucleotides read TGTGCCAGCAGTTGGGCGCCCAGGACGGCCAAAAACATTCAGTACTTC.

This clone was detected a few times. The chain has TRBV29-1 and TRBJ2-2, with D perhaps matching TRBD1 (5 bases). Germline lookup yields CDR1 SQVTM and CDR2 ANQGSEA. V dropped 4 bases and J dropped 6 bases, with 12 bases sitting between them. The CDR3 runs to 13 residues. The CDR3 sequence is CSVADRRSGELFF. The CDR3 DNA reads TGCAGCGTTGCCGACAGAAGATCCGGGGAGCTGTTTTTT.

This clone was detected a few times. The chain joins TRBV2 to TRBJ2-6; D unresolved. V was cut by 7 bases and J by 2 bases, with 6 bases left in between. Germline V lookup: CDR1 SNHLY, CDR2 FYNNEI. The CDR3 consists of 13 residues. The CDR3 reads CASIPPGANVLTF. The CDR3 DNA is TGTGCCAGCATTCCCCCTGGGGCCAACGTCCTGACTTTC. The whole variable domain, filled in from reference TRBV2 and TRBJ2-6, reads EPEVTQTPSHQVTQMGQEVILRCVPISNHLYFYWYRQILGQKVEFLVSFYNNEISEKSEIFDDQFSVERPDGSNFTLKIRSTKLEDSAMYFCASIPPGANVLTFGAGSRLTVL.

This rearrangement joins TRBV7-2 to TRBJ1-2; tentatively, D is TRBD1 (5 bases). Trimming shortened V by 5 bases and J by 6 bases, and 25 bases separated the two germline ends. Germline lookup yields CDR1 SGHTA and CDR2 FQGNSA. The CDR3 has 17 amino acids. CDR3 nucleotides: TGTGCCAGCAGCCCATCCGCCGTTCTCCGGGACGGTGATGGCTACACCTTC. This codes for CASSPSAVLRDGDGYTF.